This T cell receptor (beta chain) is from a study of T-cell reconstitution after alpha-beta-depleted transplantation in children. The CDR3 is made up of 15 amino acids. The germline V and J ends were trimmed by 4 bases and 4 bases, with 15 bases remaining between them. Germline V lookup: CDR1 SGHRS, CDR2 YFSETQ. Unique molecular identifiers were used in preparing the TCRbeta library. TCRdb called the PCR reads again in MiXCR, with one record for every CDR3 protein. The sample lists roughly 89,000 distinct CDR3 sequences, 12% occurring once. The sample here was PBMCs from the stem cell graft donor, taken from the stem cell graft. This chain joins TRBV5-1 and TRBJ2-1; no clear D. The receptor's source is a human donor who donated a stem cell graft to a child with inherited bone marrow failure. CDR3 loop: CASSPDVSSYNEQFF. In nucleotides, the CDR3 is TGCGCCAGCAGCCCGGACGTGTCCTCTTACAATGAGCAGTTCTTC.